The clone carrying this T cell receptor (beta chain) has just a few counts. What it recognizes is unknown. These data are taken from a study of early T cells in non-severe SARS-CoV-2 infection. For the study at large: The chains were unpaired, and the sequenced material was bulk RNA from unsorted whole blood. Findings and limits, study-wide: A preference for anti-spike CD8 responses marked VDJdb matching, which missed private and CD4 specificities.

Unique molecular identifiers (one per individual cDNA molecule) were attached. MiXCR, applied by TCRdb to the 5' RACE reads, yields one record per CDR3 protein. The table includes about 83,000 distinct CDR3 sequences, roughly an eighth detected once. The V gene end was trimmed by 2 bases and the J gene end by 0 bases; junction bases not matched to a gene: 0. Germline V lookup: CDR1 MNHEY, CDR2 SVGEGT. This CDR3 has 15 residues. This sequence joins TRBV6-2 or TRBV6-3 and TRBJ2-2; TRBD1 agrees at 7 bases. The receptor was derived from an adult who was a healthcare worker with PCR-confirmed SARS-CoV-2 infection or an uninfected control (not recorded which). Source material: whole blood. The CDR3 coding sequence is TGTGCCAGCAGTTACGGGACAGCGAACACCGGGGAGCTGTTTTTT. This translates into CASSYGTANTGELFF.